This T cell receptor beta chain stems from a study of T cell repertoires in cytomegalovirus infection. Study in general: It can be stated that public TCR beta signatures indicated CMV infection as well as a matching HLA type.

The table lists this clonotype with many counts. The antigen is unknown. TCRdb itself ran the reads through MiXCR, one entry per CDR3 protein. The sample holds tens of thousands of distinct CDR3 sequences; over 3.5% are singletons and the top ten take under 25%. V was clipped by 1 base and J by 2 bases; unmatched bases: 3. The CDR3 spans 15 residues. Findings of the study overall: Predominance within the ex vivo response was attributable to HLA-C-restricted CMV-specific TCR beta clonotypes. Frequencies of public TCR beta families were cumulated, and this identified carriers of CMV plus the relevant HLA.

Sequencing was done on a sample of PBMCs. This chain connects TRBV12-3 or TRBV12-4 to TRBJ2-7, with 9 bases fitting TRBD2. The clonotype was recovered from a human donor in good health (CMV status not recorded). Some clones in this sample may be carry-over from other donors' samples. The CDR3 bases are TGTGCCAGCAGTTTAGGAGCTAGCGGGACCTACGAGCAGTACTTC. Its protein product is CASSLGASGTYEQYF.